The 4 T cell receptor beta chains reported below all come from one sample, sequenced in a study of CD8 T cells in ankylosing spondylitis. TCRdb redid the calling of the 5' RACE reads with MiXCR, one entry per CDR3 protein. The table shows 350,000 to 550,000 distinct CDR3 sequences, with approximately 26% occurring only once. Which antigens these TCRs recognize remains unknown. Study-wide findings and caveats: Within ankylosing spondylitis blood, a TCR beta motif made up of eight highly homologous variants appeared to be characteristic.

Sequencing input: blood, either unsorted or a sorted T cell fraction (not recorded which). These receptors originate from a male donor with ankylosing spondylitis.

This clonotype was found a few times. The chain carries TRBV3-1 and TRBJ2-1; D call uncertain. The ends were cut back, 1 base at V and 7 bases at J, with 5 bases in the middle. Germline lookup yields CDR1 LGHDT and CDR2 YNNKEL (reference sequence). This CDR3 region has 12 residues. This chain's CDR3 is CASSQVENEQFF. The CDR3 DNA is TGTGCCAGCAGCCAAGTAGAGAATGAGCAGTTCTTC.

J is TRBJ2-5 and V is TRBV2, with a possible D match to TRBD2 (6 bases). The CDR3 runs to 14 residues. Trimming removed 7 bases at V and 2 bases at J, with 14 bases between. Germline values: CDR1 SNHLY, CDR2 FYNNEI. CDR3 in amino acids: CASKERAYQETQYF. DNA for the CDR3: TGTGCCAGCAAGGAGCGGGCGTATCAAGAGACCCAGTACTTC.

This clonotype occurred a few times. V and J are TRBV7-9 and TRBJ2-7; D call uncertain. The length of the CDR3 is 13 residues. Germline V gene lookup returns CDR1 SEHNR and CDR2 FQNEAQ (reference sequence). V was pared by 7 bases and J by 4 bases, with 14 bases between. DNA of the CDR3: TGTGCCAGCACGAAGACTGTACCATACGAGCAGTACTTC. Translation: CASTKTVPYEQYF.

CDR3 DNA: TGTGCCAGCAGCTTGAGGACAGGGATCCAAGAGACCCAGTACTTC. Translation: CASSLRTGIQETQYF. The chain links TRBV7-9 to TRBJ2-5; TRBD1 agrees at 8 bases. Looked up from germline, CDR1 is SEHNR and CDR2 is FQNEAQ (reference sequence). There are 15 residues in the CDR3. V trimming: 3 bases; J trimming: 1 base; junction bases outside the gene matches: 4.